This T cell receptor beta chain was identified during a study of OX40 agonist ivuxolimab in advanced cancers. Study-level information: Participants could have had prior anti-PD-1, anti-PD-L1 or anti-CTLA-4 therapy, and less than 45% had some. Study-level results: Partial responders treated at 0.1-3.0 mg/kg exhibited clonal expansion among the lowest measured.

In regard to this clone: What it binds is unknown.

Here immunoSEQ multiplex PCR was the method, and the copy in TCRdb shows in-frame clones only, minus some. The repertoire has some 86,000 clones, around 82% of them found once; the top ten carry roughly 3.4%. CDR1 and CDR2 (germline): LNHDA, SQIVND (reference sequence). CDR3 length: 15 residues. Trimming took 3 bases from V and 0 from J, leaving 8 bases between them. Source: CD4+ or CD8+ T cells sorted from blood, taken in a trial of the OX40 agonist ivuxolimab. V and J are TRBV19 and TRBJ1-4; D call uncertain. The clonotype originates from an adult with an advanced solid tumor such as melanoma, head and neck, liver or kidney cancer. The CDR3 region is CASSIPRTTNEKLFF. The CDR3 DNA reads TGTGCCAGTAGTATTCCACGGACAACTAATGAAAAACTGTTTTTT.